Reported below is one T cell receptor beta chain. Antigen unknown. Sequencing targeted expressed TCRB transcripts, as all isolated RNA had been reverse transcribed. Clones were read by immunoSEQ multiplex PCR, and TCRdb kept only the in-frame ones, dropping some. This repertoire shows 600,000 to 750,000 clones, 12% found once; its top ten account for over 0.1%. CDR3 size: 14 residues. Trimming removed 3 bases at V and 4 bases at J, with 12 bases between. The germline gives CDR1 PRHDT, CDR2 FYEKMQ (reference sequence). This entry comes from a study of beta chain features in type 1 diabetes. Study-wide results and caveats: Among patients with Type 1 diabetes, TCRB CDR3s were moderately but significantly shorter in every one of the four CD4+ subsets. Across patients, naive, central memory and Treg TCRB repertoires exhibited apparently greater similarity than was observed across healthy donors.

The source is a man aged 25 to 45 with type 1 diabetes. V and J are TRBV13 and TRBJ2-5; D could derive from TRBD1 or TRBD2 (6 bases each). Material: naive CD4+ T cells from blood. CDR3 nucleotide sequence: TGTGCCAGCAGCTTCGGGGGCAGGGCAGAGACCCAGTACTTC. Protein: CASSFGGRAETQYF.